This TCR beta chain was sequenced for a study of regulatory T cells in long-lasting Graves disease. Study-level background: Antithyroid drugs had been taken under 3 months by newly diagnosed Graves' patients.

This sample's time point: newly diagnosed GD, antithyroid drugs for less than 3 months. PBMC RNA was the source of the TCR library. Per the germline V gene, CDR1 is SEHNR and CDR2 is FQNEAQ (reference sequence). Trimming cost V 1 base and J 4 bases, with 10 bases left between them. The CDR3 totals 14 residues. This clonotype showed up just a few times. TCR beta libraries were built with iRepertoire HTBI primers and Arm-PCR of CDR3 regions. TCRdb independently ran MiXCR on the multiplex PCR reads; one entry per CDR3 protein. Found here are hundreds of thousands of distinct CDR3 sequences, about 16% of them singletons; the top ten hold 20% to 30%. These data are also associated with another study on T cells in Graves' hyperthyroidism and ophthalmopathy.

The receptor was isolated from a woman aged 35-65 years with Graves disease. Material: peripheral blood mononuclear cells (PBMCs), obtained at new diagnosis, from a patient treated with antithyroid drugs. The chain combines TRBV7-9 with TRBJ1-2, with D hard to call. In nucleotides, the CDR3 is TGTGCCAGCAGCTTAGTCCCAGAGGGCTATGGCTACACCTTC. The encoded protein is CASSLVPEGYGYTF.